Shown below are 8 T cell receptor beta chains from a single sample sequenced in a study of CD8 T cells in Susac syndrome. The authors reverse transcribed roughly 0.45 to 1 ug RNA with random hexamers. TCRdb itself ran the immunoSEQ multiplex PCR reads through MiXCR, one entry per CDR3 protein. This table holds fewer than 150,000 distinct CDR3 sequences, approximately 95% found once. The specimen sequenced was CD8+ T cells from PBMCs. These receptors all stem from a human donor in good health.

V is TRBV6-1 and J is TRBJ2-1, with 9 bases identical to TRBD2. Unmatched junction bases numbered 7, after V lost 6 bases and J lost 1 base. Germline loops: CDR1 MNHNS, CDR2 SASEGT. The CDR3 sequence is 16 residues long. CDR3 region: CASSPATSGSYNEQFF. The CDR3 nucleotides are TGTGCCAGCAGCCCCGCTACTAGCGGGTCCTACAATGAGCAGTTCTTC.

The CDR3 spells CASSLVREANYGYTF. In DNA, the CDR3 is TGTGCCAGCAGTTTAGTGAGAGAAGCTAACTATGGCTACACCTTC. This chain connects TRBV27 to TRBJ1-2; the D is unclear. Trimming stripped 2 bases from V and 0 bases from J, with 10 bases between. Germline lookup yields CDR1 MNHEY and CDR2 SMNVEV (reference sequence). This CDR3 is 15 amino acids long.

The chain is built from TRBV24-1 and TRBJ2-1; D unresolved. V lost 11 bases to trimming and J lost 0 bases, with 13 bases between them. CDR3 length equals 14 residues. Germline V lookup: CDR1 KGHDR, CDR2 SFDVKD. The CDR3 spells CAILTSGSYNEQFF. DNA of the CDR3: TGTGCCATCCTAACATCCGGCTCCTACAATGAGCAGTTCTTC.

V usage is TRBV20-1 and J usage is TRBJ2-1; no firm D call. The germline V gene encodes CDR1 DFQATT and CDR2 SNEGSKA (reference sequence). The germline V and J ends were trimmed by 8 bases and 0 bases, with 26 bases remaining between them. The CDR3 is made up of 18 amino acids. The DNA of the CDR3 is TGCAGTCCACGATCGTTTTGGACGGACCCGAGCTCCTACAATGAGCAGTTCTTC. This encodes CSPRSFWTDPSSYNEQFF.

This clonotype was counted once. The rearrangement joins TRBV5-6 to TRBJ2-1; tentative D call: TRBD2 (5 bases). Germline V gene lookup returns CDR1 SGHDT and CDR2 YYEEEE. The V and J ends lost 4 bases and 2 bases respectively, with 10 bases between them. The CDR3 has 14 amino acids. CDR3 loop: CASSPGSAYNEQFF. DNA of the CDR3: TGTGCCAGCAGCCCGGGATCGGCCTACAATGAGCAGTTCTTC.

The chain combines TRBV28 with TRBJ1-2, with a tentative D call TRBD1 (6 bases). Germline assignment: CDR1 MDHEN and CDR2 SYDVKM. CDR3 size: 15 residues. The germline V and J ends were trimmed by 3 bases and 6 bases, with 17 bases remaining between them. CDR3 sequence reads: CASSLIMGGGDGYTF. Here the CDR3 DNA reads TGTGCCAGCAGTTTGATCATGGGGGGCGGCGATGGCTACACCTTC.

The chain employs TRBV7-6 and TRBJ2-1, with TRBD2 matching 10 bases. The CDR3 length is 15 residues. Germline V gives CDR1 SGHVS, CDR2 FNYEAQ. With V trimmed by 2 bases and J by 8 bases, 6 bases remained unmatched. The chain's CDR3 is CASSLNVLAGDEQFF. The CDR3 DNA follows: TGTGCCAGCAGCTTAAACGTCCTAGCGGGAGATGAGCAGTTCTTC.

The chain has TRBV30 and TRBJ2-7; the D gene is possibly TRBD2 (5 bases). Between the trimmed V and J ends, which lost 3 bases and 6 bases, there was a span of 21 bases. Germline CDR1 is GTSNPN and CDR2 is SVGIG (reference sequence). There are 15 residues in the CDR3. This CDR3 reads CAWSRLTAYGIEQYF. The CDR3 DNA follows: TGTGCCTGGAGCCGATTAACAGCATACGGGATCGAGCAGTACTTC.